The 10 T cell receptor beta chains in this list originate from one sample, sequenced in a study of blood T cell repertoires in COVID-19. Repertoires were generated with immunoSEQ multiplex PCR, while TCRdb's copy carries only in-frame clones and drops some. The repertoire includes over 70,000 clones, 86% of them detected once, and 15% to 20% sits in the top ten. Sequencing was performed on peripheral blood. These receptors were obtained from a human donor in a cohort sampled during active COVID-19.

The rearrangement joins TRBV19 to TRBJ2-7; no reliable D call. V lost 5 bases and J 2 bases, leaving 4 bases between the germline ends. The CDR3 spans 11 residues. From germline, CDR1 is LNHDA and CDR2 SQIVND (reference sequence). As DNA, the CDR3 is TGTGCCAGTAGTTCAGCCTACGAGCAGTACTTC. Protein: CASSSAYEQYF.

This chain uses TRBV12-3 or TRBV12-4 with TRBJ2-1; maybe TRBD1 (6 bases). CDR3 length equals 13 residues. Trimming removed 5 bases from V and 7 bases from J, with 12 bases in between. CDR3 nucleotide sequence: TGTGCCAGCAGTCTCTCTAGGGGGAATGAGCAGTTCTTC. Translating gives CASSLSRGNEQFF.

V and J are TRBV5-4 and TRBJ2-1; 11 nucleotides agree with TRBD1. The CDR3 runs 14 residues. Per germline, CDR1 SGHNT and CDR2 YYREEE (reference sequence). V gave up 6 bases and J gave up 4 bases; unmatched junction bases: 3. The CDR3 region is CASTWDRGYNEQFF. The CDR3 region has the DNA TGTGCCAGCACCTGGGACAGGGGGTACAATGAGCAGTTCTTC.

V gene TRBV28 combines with J gene TRBJ2-3; 12 bases line up with TRBD2. Per germline, CDR1 MDHEN and CDR2 SYDVKM. This CDR3 region has 17 residues. V lost 0 bases, J lost 4 bases, and 5 bases stayed unmatched. The CDR3 here is CASSLWTSGSVPDTQYF. As DNA, the CDR3 is TGTGCCAGCAGTTTATGGACTAGCGGGAGCGTACCAGATACGCAGTATTTT.

This rearrangement joins TRBV10-3 to TRBJ2-7; possibly TRBD2 for D (5 bases). V was pared by 4 bases and J by 3 bases, with 10 bases between. Germline V CDR1 and CDR2: ENHRY, SYGVKD. The CDR3 is 13 amino acids. The CDR3 region is CAISGGRGYEQYF. For the CDR3, the DNA is TGTGCCATCAGTGGTGGGAGAGGCTACGAGCAGTACTTC.

The V gene is TRBV19, the J gene TRBJ2-7, with a tentative D call TRBD1 (5 bases). The length of the CDR3 is 14 residues. Looked up from germline, CDR1 is LNHDA and CDR2 is SQIVND (reference sequence). Trimming shortened V by 3 bases and J by 3 bases, and 12 bases separated the two germline ends. CDR3 protein: CASSISDTNYEQYF. In DNA form, the CDR3 reads TGTGCCAGTAGTATTTCGGACACCAACTACGAGCAGTACTTC. The variable domain in full, with the rest retrieved from reference TRBV19 and TRBJ2-7, is DGGITQSPKYLFRKEGQNVTLSCEQNLNHDAMYWYRQDPGQGLRLIYYSQIVNDFQKGDIAEGYSVSREKKESFPLTVTSAQKNPTAFYLCASSISDTNYEQYFGPGTRLTVT.

Points on this clone: The sample carries other DNA sequences with the same CDR3. This chain uses TRBV6-5 with TRBJ2-7; 12 nucleotides line up with TRBD2. The germline V gene encodes CDR1 MNHEY and CDR2 SVGAGI. There are 16 residues in the CDR3. With 0 bases clipped from V and 2 bases from J, the junction kept 2 bases outside the gene matches. CDR3 DNA sequence: TGTGCCAGCAGTTACTCGGGACTAGCGGGCACCTACGAGCAGTACTTC. This translates into CASSYSGLAGTYEQYF.

The sample holds one count of this clone. This CDR3 is also generated by other DNA sequences in the sample. The genes are TRBV19 and TRBJ2-7, with D perhaps TRBD2 (5 bases). Germline values: CDR1 LNHDA, CDR2 SQIVND (reference sequence). The germline V and J ends were trimmed by 3 bases and 0 bases, with 6 bases remaining between them. The CDR3 is made up of 13 amino acids. CDR3 nucleotide sequence: TGTGCCAGTAGTATCCGGGACTCCTACGAGCAGTACTTC. It translates to CASSIRDSYEQYF.

The chain uses TRBV6-5 and TRBJ2-1; possibly TRBD2 for D (6 bases). Trimming pared 2 bases from V and 3 bases from J, leaving 14 bases between. Germline CDR1 MNHEY, CDR2 SVGAGI. This CDR3 spans 16 amino acids. The DNA of the CDR3 is TGTGCCAGCAGTTACCCGGGACTTTCAAACTACAATGAGCAGTTCTTC. Protein product: CASSYPGLSNYNEQFF.

Here the CDR3 DNA reads TGCGCCAGCAGCTCAGCGACTAGCGGCACAGATACGCAGTATTTT. Translated: CASSSATSGTDTQYF. The chain joins TRBV5-1 to TRBJ2-3; 8 bases line up with TRBD2. V dropped 3 bases and J dropped 1; count of bases not matched to a gene: 4. The CDR3 extends over 15 amino acids. The germline V gene encodes CDR1 SGHRS and CDR2 YFSETQ.